Each of the 26 T cell receptor beta chains below was sequenced from the same sample in a study of beta chain features in type 1 diabetes. Every bit of the isolated RNA underwent reverse transcription, so sequencing read expressed TCRB transcripts. Here immunoSEQ multiplex PCR was the method, and the copy in TCRdb shows in-frame clones only, minus some. This sample has over 40,000 clones, with approximately 53% found just once. The sample comprised stem cell memory CD4+ T cells from blood. These receptors came from a woman in her 30s in good health.

In this sample, this clone turned up a few times. The chain links TRBV7-9 to TRBJ2-5; D gene unclear. The V end lost 5 bases, the J end lost 2 bases, and 12 bases lay between the germline ends. There are 14 residues in the CDR3. Per germline, CDR1 SEHNR and CDR2 FQNEAQ (reference sequence). The CDR3 region is CASSLTLEQETQYF. As DNA, the CDR3 is TGTGCCAGCAGCCTAACCCTTGAACAAGAGACCCAGTACTTC. The complete variable domain, with remaining parts taken from reference TRBV7-9 and TRBJ2-5, reads DTGVSQNPRHKITKRGQNVTFRCDPISEHNRLYWYRQTLGQGPEFLTYFQNEAQLEKSRLLSDRFSAERPKGSFSTLEIQRTEQGDSAMYLCASSLTLEQETQYFGPGTRLLVL.

This clone was recorded only once. The chain has TRBV5-1 and TRBJ2-5, with TRBD1 matching over 7 bases. V was pared by 4 bases and J by 2 bases, with 2 bases of the junction left unmatched. Per the germline V gene, CDR1 is SGHRS and CDR2 is YFSETQ. This CDR3 has 13 amino acids. The CDR3 DNA follows: TGCGCCAGCAGCCGCAGGGGGCAAGAGACCCAGTACTTC. This sequence encodes CASSRRGQETQYF. Drawing the rest from reference TRBV5-1 and TRBJ2-5, the complete variable domain is KAGVTQTPRYLIKTRGQQVTLSCSPISGHRSVSWYQQTPGQGLQFLFEYFSETQRNKGNFPGRFSGRQFSNSRSEMNVSTLELGDSALYLCASSRRGQETQYFGPGTRLLVL.

The sample holds a few counts of this clone. The V and J genes are TRBV30 and TRBJ2-1; 7 bases agree with TRBD2. V lost 1 base and J lost 3; bases outside the gene matches: 9. Germline values: CDR1 GTSNPN, CDR2 SVGIG (reference sequence). This CDR3 spans 16 amino acids. CDR3 protein: CAWSDFAGAIYNEQFF. CDR3 DNA: TGTGCCTGGAGTGACTTCGCGGGAGCGATCTACAATGAGCAGTTCTTC.

The chain links TRBV11-3 to TRBJ2-3; TRBD2 agrees at 12 bases. This CDR3 has 17 amino acids. The J segment lost 4 bases and the V segment lost 2 bases, leaving 7 bases of the junction unmatched. Germline V gives CDR1 SGHNT, CDR2 YENEEA. DNA of the CDR3: TGTGCCAGCAGCTTATCGACTAGCGGGAGTATAGCAGATACGCAGTATTTT. Its protein is CASSLSTSGSIADTQYF.

The gene calls are TRBV25-1 and TRBJ1-3; 11 bases align to TRBD1. The trim removed 4 bases at V and 4 bases at J, leaving 3 bases unmatched. Looked up from germline, CDR1 is MGHDK and CDR2 is SYGVNS. There are 15 residues in the CDR3. The CDR3 sequence is CASSGGQGAGNTIYF. CDR3 bases: TGTGCCAGCAGTGGAGGACAGGGGGCCGGAAACACCATATATTTT.

This clone has just a few counts. This rearrangement joins TRBV2 to TRBJ1-2, with 8 bases identical to TRBD1. The CDR3 is 13 residues long. CDR1 is SNHLY, CDR2 FYNNEI, per germline. The V and J ends lost 7 bases and 8 bases, in that order; junction bases with no gene match: 9. CDR3 sequence: CASNRQGLRGYTF. The DNA for the CDR3 is TGTGCCAGCAACAGACAGGGGCTTAGGGGCTACACCTTC.

The V and J genes are TRBV5-4 and TRBJ2-7; TRBD2 might be the D (5 bases). The CDR3 is 16 amino acids. From germline, CDR1 is SGHNT and CDR2 YYREEE (reference sequence). Trimming left V 0 bases short and J 4 bases short, with 17 bases between. The CDR3 region has the DNA TGTGCCAGCAGCTTGGGGGAAGCGGTGGATGTTTACGAGCAGTACTTC. Encoded protein: CASSLGEAVDVYEQYF.

This clone has more than one count but fewer than ten. Written as DNA, the CDR3 is TGTGCCAGCAGCCTTATAGACTCTGGGGCCAACGTCCTGACTTTC. Residues: CASSLIDSGANVLTF. The chain links TRBV7-3 to TRBJ2-6; unclear D gene. CDR1 and CDR2 from the germline V gene are SGHTA and FQGTGA. V was clipped by 5 bases and J by 0 bases, with 8 bases between them. CDR3 length: 15 residues. The variable domain in full, with the rest retrieved from reference TRBV7-3 and TRBJ2-6, is GAGVSQTPSNKVTEKGKYVELRCDPISGHTALYWYRQSLGQGPEFLIYFQGTGAADDSGLPNDRFFAVRPEGSVSTLKIQRTERGDSAVYLCASSLIDSGANVLTFGAGSRLTVL.

This clone was picked up one time. V is TRBV28 and J is TRBJ2-1; D is uncertain. V was shortened by 2 bases and J by 7 bases, with 15 bases between the two germline ends. Germline V gene data show CDR1 as MDHEN and CDR2 as SYDVKM. This CDR3 is built from 15 residues. CDR3 coding DNA: TGTGCCAGCAGTTTAATGACATTTACGTTTAATGAGCAGTTCTTC. The encoded protein is CASSLMTFTFNEQFF.

The rearrangement joins TRBV19 to TRBJ2-7; TRBD2 aligns across 12 bases. J was trimmed by 1 base and V by 5 bases; bases with no gene match: 3. Per germline, CDR1 LNHDA and CDR2 SQIVND (reference sequence). This CDR3 has 15 residues. The CDR3 here is CASSGLAGSSYEQYF. In nucleotides, the CDR3 is TGTGCCAGTAGTGGACTAGCGGGATCGTCCTACGAGCAGTACTTC.

The rearrangement joins TRBV5-1 to TRBJ1-2, with 8 bases identical to TRBD1. The CDR3 length is 18 residues. Germline V CDR1 and CDR2: SGHRS, YFSETQ. Trimming took 2 bases from V and 0 from J; bases not matched to a gene: 12. CDR3 nucleotide sequence: TGCGCCAGCAGCTTTTCGACCTGGCCAGGGGGCTCTAACTATGGCTACACCTTC. Its translation: CASSFSTWPGGSNYGYTF.

The gene calls are TRBV5-8 and TRBJ2-2; TRBD2 matches at 11 bases. The CDR3 contains 17 residues. CDR1 is SGHTS, CDR2 YDEGEE, per germline. The ends lost 1 base at V and 5 bases at J; junction bases unmatched: 7. This CDR3 reads CASSLLLAGGLTGELFF. CDR3 sequence (DNA): TGTGCCAGCAGCTTGTTGCTAGCGGGAGGCTTGACCGGGGAGCTGTTTTTT.

This clone appeared a single time. The rearrangement joins TRBV19 to TRBJ1-1; 7 bases fit TRBD1. After removal of 6 bases from V and 7 bases from J, the junction contained 8 bases not matched to a gene. Germline V gene data show CDR1 as LNHDA and CDR2 as SQIVND (reference sequence). The CDR3 spans 13 residues. This CDR3 is CASSPGTAIEAFF. As DNA, the CDR3 is TGTGCCAGTAGCCCCGGGACAGCCATTGAAGCTTTCTTT.

This clone was observed a few times. The V and J genes are TRBV13 and TRBJ2-7, with D possibly TRBD2 on 6 matching bases. Germline V gene data show CDR1 as PRHDT and CDR2 as FYEKMQ (reference sequence). The length of the CDR3 is 15 residues. Trimming shortened V by 2 bases and J by 5 bases, and 16 bases separated the two germline ends. As DNA, the CDR3 is TGTGCCAGCAGCTTATTTTACGGGAGTGGGGACGAGCAGTACTTC. Its translation: CASSLFYGSGDEQYF. Filled out from reference TRBV13 and TRBJ2-7, the complete variable domain reads AAGVIQSPRHLIKEKRETATLKCYPIPRHDTVYWYQQGPGQDPQFLISFYEKMQSDKGSIPDRFSAQQFSDYHSELNMSSLELGDSALYFCASSLFYGSGDEQYFGPGTRLTVT.

This clone showed up just a few times. The DNA for the CDR3 is TGTGCCAGCAGCTTAGGGCGGGAGCCAGATACGCAGTATTTT. Its translation is CASSLGREPDTQYF. The rearrangement uses TRBV7-9 and TRBJ2-3, with 7 bases lining up with TRBD2. The CDR3 is made up of 14 amino acids. J lost 4 bases, V lost 1 base, and 2 bases had no gene match. Germline-derived CDR1 and CDR2 are SEHNR and FQNEAQ (reference sequence). The whole variable domain, remainder taken from reference TRBV7-9 and TRBJ2-3, is DTGVSQNPRHKITKRGQNVTFRCDPISEHNRLYWYRQTLGQGPEFLTYFQNEAQLEKSRLLSDRFSAERPKGSFSTLEIQRTEQGDSAMYLCASSLGREPDTQYFGPGTRLTVL.

This chain connects TRBV6-5 to TRBJ2-1; the D gene is possibly TRBD1 (5 bases). Per germline, CDR1 MNHEY and CDR2 SVGAGI. There are 14 residues in the CDR3. V gave up 6 bases and J gave up 15 bases, with 24 bases separating them. Here the CDR3 reads CASSLKNPRAGSFF. CDR3 nucleotide sequence: TGTGCCAGCAGCCTAAAGAACCCCCGAGCAGGGTCGTTCTTC.

The sample holds a few counts of this clone. The V and J genes are TRBV19 and TRBJ2-1, with 8 bases aligning to TRBD2. CDR1 is LNHDA and CDR2 is SQIVND in the germline V gene (reference sequence). Trimming removed 0 bases from V and 4 bases from J; junction bases left unmatched: 8. The CDR3 consists of 17 residues. CDR3 sequence: CASSIDTGTRGYNEQFF. The CDR3 DNA reads TGTGCCAGTAGTATAGATACCGGGACTAGGGGTTACAATGAGCAGTTCTTC.

There are a few counts of this clone. The CDR3 region has the DNA TGTGCCAGCAGCTTTCTCGGCGGAAATAGCAATCAGCCCCAGCATTTT. Translating gives CASSFLGGNSNQPQHF. J is TRBJ1-5 and V is TRBV7-2; D is unclear. The length of the CDR3 is 16 residues. Germline values: CDR1 SGHTA, CDR2 FQGNSA. The ends were cut back, 3 bases at V and 0 bases at J, with 12 bases in the middle.

The chain couples TRBV7-9 to TRBJ1-1; tentatively, D is TRBD1 (6 bases). Germline values: CDR1 SEHNR, CDR2 FQNEAQ (reference sequence). V lost 5 bases, J lost 0 bases, and 10 bases lay in between. The CDR3 extends over 14 amino acids. The CDR3 DNA sequence: TGTGCCAGCAGCCTGACAGGATTGAACACTGAAGCTTTCTTT. It encodes CASSLTGLNTEAFF.

The chain employs TRBV7-2 and TRBJ1-2, with TRBD1 identical over 10 bases. Trimming cost V 5 bases and J 6 bases; bases outside gene matches: 6. The CDR3 spans 14 residues. CDR1 is SGHTA and CDR2 is FQGNSA in the germline V gene. CDR3 nucleotides: TGTGCCAGCAGCCACGGGACAGGGGCTAATGGCTACACCTTC. Encoded protein: CASSHGTGANGYTF. Using reference TRBV7-2 and TRBJ1-2 for the parts outside the CDR3, the full variable domain is GAGVSQSPSNKVTEKGKDVELRCDPISGHTALYWYRQSLGQGLEFLIYFQGNSAPDKSGLPSDRFSAERTGGSVSTLTIQRTQQEDSAVYLCASSHGTGANGYTFGSGTRLTVV.

The chain carries TRBV6-6 and TRBJ2-7; 7 bases align to TRBD1. Per germline, CDR1 MNHNY and CDR2 SVGAGI (reference sequence). There are 13 residues in the CDR3. With 5 bases clipped from V and 4 bases from J, the junction kept 5 bases outside the gene matches. CDR3: CASSTGTAYEQYF. DNA of the CDR3: TGTGCCAGCAGTACCGGGACAGCATACGAGCAGTACTTC.

This sequence joins TRBV7-9 and TRBJ2-5; 9 bases line up with TRBD1. V was clipped by 1 base and J by 5 bases; unmatched bases: 8. This CDR3 region has 16 residues. Germline lookup yields CDR1 SEHNR and CDR2 FQNEAQ (reference sequence). This CDR3 reads CASSLVGTGLMETQYF. As DNA, the CDR3 is TGTGCCAGCAGCTTAGTCGGGACAGGGCTAATGGAGACCCAGTACTTC.

This sequence joins TRBV30 and TRBJ1-5; D perhaps matches TRBD1 (5 bases). Germline assignment: CDR1 GTSNPN and CDR2 SVGIG (reference sequence). Trimming removed 0 bases at V and 5 bases at J, with 8 bases between. This CDR3 is 13 amino acids long. CDR3 sequence reads: CAWSVGADQPQHF. CDR3 DNA sequence: TGTGCCTGGAGTGTAGGGGCGGATCAGCCCCAGCATTTT.

This chain connects TRBV29-1 to TRBJ1-4; TRBD1 is a possible D gene (5 bases). Trimming left V 7 bases short and J 8 bases short, with 14 bases between. The CDR3 loop spans 12 amino acids. The V gene's germline CDR1 is SQVTM and CDR2 ANQGSEA. CDR3 loop: CSAGGSPEKLFF. In DNA, the CDR3 is TGCAGCGCCGGGGGTTCACCCGAAAAACTGTTTTTT.

This clone has only a few counts. J is TRBJ2-1 and V is TRBV29-1, with 10 bases aligning to TRBD2. J lost 4 bases, V lost 7 bases, and 7 bases had no gene match. From germline, CDR1 is SQVTM and CDR2 ANQGSEA. There are 14 residues in the CDR3. In DNA form, the CDR3 reads TGCAGCGCCCCGGGTAGCGGGGGGTACAATGAGCAGTTCTTC. Encoded protein: CSAPGSGGYNEQFF.

The genes are TRBV18 and TRBJ1-5; D gene ambiguous. The CDR3 spans 17 residues. V gave up 3 bases and J gave up 0 bases, with 15 bases separating them. CDR1 and CDR2 (germline): KGHSH, LQKENI. The CDR3 bases are TGTGCCAGCTCACCCTCCACCCCGCAGGTTAGCAATCAGCCCCAGCATTTT. This encodes CASSPSTPQVSNQPQHF.